The entry below describes one TCR beta chain. Clones were sequenced by immunoSEQ multiplex PCR, and TCRdb holds only the in-frame ones, with some missing. The sample comprises about 170,000 clones, 84% of which are singletons, and roughly 15% rests with the top ten. Germline lookup yields CDR1 SGHVS and CDR2 FNYEAQ. V shed 5 bases and J shed 0 bases, with 22 bases lying between them. This CDR3 comprises 18 residues. The sample comes from a study of blood T cell repertoires in COVID-19. V gene TRBV7-6 combines with J gene TRBJ1-1; D gene uncertain. Sequenced: peripheral blood. The TCR originated in a man younger than 35 with active or convalescent COVID-19. CDR3 in amino acids: CASSLNPRHSLMNTEAFF. The CDR3 DNA reads TGTGCCAGCAGCCTAAATCCTCGGCACAGCCTTATGAACACTGAAGCTTTCTTT.